This T cell receptor (beta chain) comes out of a study of T cell repertoires in cytomegalovirus infection. For the study at large: Indicated by public TCR beta signatures were CMV infection and matching HLA type.

Regarding this clonotype: The target antigen is unknown.

TCRdb itself ran the reads through MiXCR, one entry per CDR3 protein. The repertoire has about 900,000 distinct CDR3 sequences, around 31% of them found once; the top ten carry around 15%. Study-level points and caveats: CMV carriers with the relevant HLA were identified by cumulative public TCR beta family frequency. In two of eight donors, the top clonotype was HLA-C-restricted CMV-specific.

The germline CDR1 and CDR2 sequences are LGHDT and YNNKEL (reference sequence). Trimming removed 1 base from V and 9 bases from J; junction bases left unmatched: 8. The CDR3 spans 16 residues. This TCR came from a human donor in good health (CMV status not recorded). Some clones in this sample may be carry-over from other donors' samples. V usage is TRBV3-1 and J usage is TRBJ2-1, with TRBD2 identical over 11 bases. This specimen was cultured CD8+ T cells from PBMCs, taken from culture after CMV antigen stimulation. The CDR3 spells CASSQGRIAGGREQFF. CDR3 nucleotide sequence: TGTGCCAGCAGCCAAGGAAGAATAGCGGGGGGGCGTGAGCAGTTCTTC.